This paragraph covers one T cell receptor beta chain sequence. No antigen is known for it. Time point in this sample: newly diagnosed GD, antithyroid drugs for less than 3 months. The TCR library was made from RNA that had been extracted from PBMCs in TRIzol. iRepertoire HTBI primers and Arm-PCR of CDR3 regions built TCR beta libraries. TCRdb re-analysed the multiplex PCR reads in MiXCR, keeping a single row per CDR3 protein. The repertoire has 500,000 to 700,000 distinct CDR3 sequences, under 20% of them found once; the top ten carry roughly 18%. This sample stems from a study of regulatory T cells in long-lasting Graves disease. This CDR3 has 15 residues. The V gene's germline CDR1 is KGHDR and CDR2 SFDVKD. Trimming stripped 4 bases from V and 2 bases from J, with 12 bases between. Overall study results and limits: Thyroid tissue was not studied; only peripheral blood was. Small sample size may have lowered accuracy.

These data were likewise used in another study, on T cells in Graves' hyperthyroidism and ophthalmopathy. This second report adds: Based on clinical symptoms, serum thyroxine and TRAb, thyroid ultrasound and orbital computed tomography, diagnoses were reached. The HTBI primer set was used in a first-round RT-PCR of the TCR CDR3.

The source material was peripheral blood mononuclear cells (PBMCs), sampled at new diagnosis, from a patient treated with antithyroid drugs. This TCR came from a woman aged 25 to 39 with Graves disease. The chain is built from TRBV24-1 and TRBJ2-3; D unclear. CDR3 amino acids: CATSDNEMTTDTQYF. In DNA form, the CDR3 reads TGTGCCACCAGTGACAATGAAATGACCACAGATACGCAGTATTTT.